This T cell receptor beta chain was obtained from a study of shared clonotypes between healthy human individuals. TCRdb keeps only in-frame clones here, not all; method: immunoSEQ multiplex PCR. The sample includes 2.3 million or so clones, approximately 95% of them seen just once. The germline V and J ends were trimmed by 4 bases and 0 bases, with 8 bases remaining between them. CDR1 and CDR2 (germline): SGHNT, YENEEA. CDR3 length: 14 residues. The sequenced sample consisted of naive CD4+ T cells from PBMCs. As for subset: CD45RA+ positively selected. V gene TRBV11-3 combines with J gene TRBJ2-3, with D maybe TRBD1 (6 bases). This TCR derives from a man between 18 and 35 years old in good health. Some clones in this sample may be carry-over from other donors' samples. The CDR3 region is CASSWDKSTDTQYF. In DNA, the CDR3 is TGTGCCAGCAGCTGGGACAAGAGCACAGATACGCAGTATTTT.